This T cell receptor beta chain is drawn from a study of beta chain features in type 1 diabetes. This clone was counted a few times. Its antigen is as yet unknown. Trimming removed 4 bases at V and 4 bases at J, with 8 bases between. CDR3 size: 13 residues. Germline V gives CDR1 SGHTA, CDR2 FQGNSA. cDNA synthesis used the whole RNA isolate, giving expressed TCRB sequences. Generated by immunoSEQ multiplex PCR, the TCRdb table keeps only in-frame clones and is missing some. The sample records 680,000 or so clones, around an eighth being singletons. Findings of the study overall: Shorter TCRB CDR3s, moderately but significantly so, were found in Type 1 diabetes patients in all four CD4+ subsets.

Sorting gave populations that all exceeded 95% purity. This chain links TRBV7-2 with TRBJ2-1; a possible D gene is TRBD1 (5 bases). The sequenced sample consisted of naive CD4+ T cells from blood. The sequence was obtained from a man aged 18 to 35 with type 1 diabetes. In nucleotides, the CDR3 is TGTGCCAGCAGCTCAGGACATTACAATGAGCAGTTCTTC. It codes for CASSSGHYNEQFF.